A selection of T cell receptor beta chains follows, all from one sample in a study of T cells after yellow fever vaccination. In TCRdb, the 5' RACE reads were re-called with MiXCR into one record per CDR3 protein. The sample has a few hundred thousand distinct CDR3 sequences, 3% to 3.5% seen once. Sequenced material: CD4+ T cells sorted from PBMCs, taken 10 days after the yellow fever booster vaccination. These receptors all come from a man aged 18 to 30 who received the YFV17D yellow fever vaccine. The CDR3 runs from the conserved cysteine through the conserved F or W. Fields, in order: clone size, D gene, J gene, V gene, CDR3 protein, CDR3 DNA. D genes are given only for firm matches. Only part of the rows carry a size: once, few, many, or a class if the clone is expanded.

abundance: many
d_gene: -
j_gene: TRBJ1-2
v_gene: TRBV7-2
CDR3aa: CASSLLSGQGGYTF
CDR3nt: TGTGCCAGCAGCTTACTGTCGGGGCAGGGTGGCTACACCTTC

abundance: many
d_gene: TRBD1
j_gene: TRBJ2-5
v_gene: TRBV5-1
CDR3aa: CASSLGQGAGETQYF
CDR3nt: TGCGCCAGCAGCTTGGGACAGGGGGCCGGGGAGACCCAGTACTTC

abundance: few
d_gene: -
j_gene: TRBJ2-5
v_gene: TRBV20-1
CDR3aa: CSAGQPPHQETQYF
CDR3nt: TGCAGTGCTGGACAGCCTCCCCACCAAGAGACCCAGTACTTC

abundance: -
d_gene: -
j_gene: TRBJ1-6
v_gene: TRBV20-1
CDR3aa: CSAFLPGLWDSPLHF
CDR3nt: TGCAGTGCTTTTCTCCCGGGACTTTGGGATTCACCCCTCCACTTT

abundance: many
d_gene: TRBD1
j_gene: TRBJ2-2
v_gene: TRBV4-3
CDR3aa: CASSQVGTGAGELFF
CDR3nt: TGCGCCAGCAGCCAAGTCGGGACAGGGGCCGGGGAGCTGTTTTTT

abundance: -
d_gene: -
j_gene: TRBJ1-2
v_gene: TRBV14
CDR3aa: CASSQDRSGDYGYTF
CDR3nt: TGTGCCAGCAGCCAAGATCGGTCGGGGGACTATGGCTACACCTTC

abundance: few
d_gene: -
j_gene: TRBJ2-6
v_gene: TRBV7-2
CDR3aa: CASSPDARAFSGANVLTF
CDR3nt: TGTGCCAGCAGCCCCGATGCCAGGGCCTTCTCTGGGGCCAACGTCCTGACTTTC

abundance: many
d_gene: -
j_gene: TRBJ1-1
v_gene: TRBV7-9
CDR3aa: CASSLEAGTEAFF
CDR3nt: TGTGCCAGCAGCTTAGAGGCGGGAACTGAAGCTTTCTTT

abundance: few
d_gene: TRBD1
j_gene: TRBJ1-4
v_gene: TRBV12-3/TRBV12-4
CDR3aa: CASSFGWAGTEEKLFF
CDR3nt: TGTGCCAGCAGTTTTGGGTGGGCAGGGACAGAGGAAAAACTGTTTTTT

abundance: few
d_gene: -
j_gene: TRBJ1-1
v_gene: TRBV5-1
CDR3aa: CASSWAGDTEAFF
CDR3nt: TGCGCCAGCAGCTGGGCGGGCGACACTGAAGCTTTCTTT

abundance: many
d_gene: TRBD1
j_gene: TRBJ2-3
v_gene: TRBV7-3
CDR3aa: CASSPPGTGGIDTQYF
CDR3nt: TGTGCCAGCAGCCCACCAGGGACAGGGGGCATAGATACGCAGTATTTT

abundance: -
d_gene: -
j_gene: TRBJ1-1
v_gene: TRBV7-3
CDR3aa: CASSPDPKVEAFF
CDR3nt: TGTGCCAGCAGCCCGGACCCCAAAGTTGAAGCTTTCTTT

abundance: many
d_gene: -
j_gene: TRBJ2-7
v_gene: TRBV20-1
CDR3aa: CSASGDLHYEQYF
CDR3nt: TGCAGTGCTAGCGGTGACCTCCACTACGAGCAGTACTTC

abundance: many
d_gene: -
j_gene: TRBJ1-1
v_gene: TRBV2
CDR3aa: CASRPRSIGTEAFF
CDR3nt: TGTGCCAGCAGGCCACGGAGCATTGGCACTGAAGCTTTCTTT

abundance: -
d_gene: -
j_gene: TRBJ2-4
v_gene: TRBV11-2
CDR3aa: CASSSLRQVLAKNIQYF
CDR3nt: TGTGCCAGCAGCTCTCTACGACAGGTGCTAGCCAAAAACATTCAGTACTTC

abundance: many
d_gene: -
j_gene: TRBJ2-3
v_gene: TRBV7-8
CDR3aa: CASSLAFGSADTQYF
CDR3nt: TGTGCCAGCAGCTTAGCCTTCGGGAGCGCAGATACGCAGTATTTT

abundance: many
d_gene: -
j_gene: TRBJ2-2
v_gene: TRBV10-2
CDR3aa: CASTPDTGTGELFF
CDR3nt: TGCGCCAGCACCCCTGACACTGGCACCGGGGAGCTGTTTTTT

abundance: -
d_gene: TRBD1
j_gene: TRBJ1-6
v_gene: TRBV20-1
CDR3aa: CSATTRQGSYNSPLHF
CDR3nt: TGCAGTGCCACCACTCGACAGGGGTCCTATAATTCACCCCTCCACTTT

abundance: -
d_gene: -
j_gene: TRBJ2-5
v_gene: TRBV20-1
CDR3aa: CSDPGHLFKDSKETQYF
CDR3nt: TGCAGTGACCCGGGACACCTCTTCAAGGATTCCAAAGAGACCCAGTACTTC

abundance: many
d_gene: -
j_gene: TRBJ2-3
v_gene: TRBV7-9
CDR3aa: CASSSNGGLMKDTQYF
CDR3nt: TGTGCCAGCAGCAGCAATGGGGGCCTAATGAAAGATACGCAGTATTTT

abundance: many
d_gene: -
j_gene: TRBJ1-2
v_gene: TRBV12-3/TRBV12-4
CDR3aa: CASSLTGYGYTF
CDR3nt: TGTGCCAGCAGCTTAACAGGATATGGCTACACCTTC

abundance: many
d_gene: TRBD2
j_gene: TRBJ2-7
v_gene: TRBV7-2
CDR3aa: CASSLGGGPYEQYF
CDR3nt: TGTGCCAGCAGCTTGGGCGGGGGACCCTACGAGCAGTACTTC

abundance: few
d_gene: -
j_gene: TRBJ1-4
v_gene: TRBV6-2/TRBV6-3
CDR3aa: CASSYDSQRATNEKLFF
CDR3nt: TGTGCCAGCAGTTACGACTCCCAAAGAGCAACTAATGAAAAACTGTTTTTT

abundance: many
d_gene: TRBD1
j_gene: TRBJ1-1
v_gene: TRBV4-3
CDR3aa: CASSQAYPLDRANTEAFF
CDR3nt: TGCGCCAGCAGCCAAGCATACCCGTTGGACAGGGCGAACACTGAAGCTTTCTTT

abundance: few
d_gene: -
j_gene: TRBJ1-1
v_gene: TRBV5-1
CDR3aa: CASSPIVGGAITEAFF
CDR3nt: TGCGCCAGCAGTCCTATTGTGGGGGGCGCGATCACTGAAGCTTTCTTT

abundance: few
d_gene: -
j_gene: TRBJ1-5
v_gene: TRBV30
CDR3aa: CAWSKGSGFNQPQHF
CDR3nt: TGTGCCTGGAGTAAGGGAAGCGGATTCAATCAGCCCCAGCATTTT

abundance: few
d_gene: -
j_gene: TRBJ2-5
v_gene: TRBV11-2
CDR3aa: CASSFRRDQETQYF
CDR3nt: TGTGCCAGCAGCTTCCGCAGGGACCAAGAGACCCAGTACTTC

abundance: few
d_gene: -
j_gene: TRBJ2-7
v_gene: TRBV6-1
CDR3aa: CASSEPRRGISYEQYF
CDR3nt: TGTGCCAGCAGTGAACCTCGCCGGGGAATCTCCTACGAGCAGTACTTC

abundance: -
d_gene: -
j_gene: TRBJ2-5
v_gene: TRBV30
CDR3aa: CAWSVKGPAGKETQYF
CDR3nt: TGTGCCTGGAGTGTAAAGGGACCGGCCGGGAAAGAGACCCAGTACTTC

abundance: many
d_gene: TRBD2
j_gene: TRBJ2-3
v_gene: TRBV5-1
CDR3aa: CASSLEAGGPTDTQYF
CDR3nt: TGCGCCAGCAGCTTGGAAGCGGGGGGGCCAACAGATACGCAGTATTTT

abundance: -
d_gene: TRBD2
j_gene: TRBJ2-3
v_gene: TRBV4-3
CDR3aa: CASSQDGTGTRYTQYF
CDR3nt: TGCGCCAGCAGCCAAGATGGCACAGGGACTAGGTATACGCAGTATTTT

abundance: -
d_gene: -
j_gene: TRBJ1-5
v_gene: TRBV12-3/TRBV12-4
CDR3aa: CASSLRDSNQPQHF
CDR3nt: TGTGCCAGCAGCCTCCGGGACAGCAATCAGCCCCAGCATTTT

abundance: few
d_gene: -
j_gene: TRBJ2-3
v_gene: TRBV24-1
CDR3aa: CATSDWRGDTQYF
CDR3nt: TGTGCCACCAGTGATTGGAGGGGTGATACGCAGTATTTT

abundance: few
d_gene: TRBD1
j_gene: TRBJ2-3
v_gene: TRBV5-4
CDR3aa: CASSLRTGFGDTQYF
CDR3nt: TGTGCCAGCAGCTTAAGGACAGGGTTTGGTGATACGCAGTATTTT

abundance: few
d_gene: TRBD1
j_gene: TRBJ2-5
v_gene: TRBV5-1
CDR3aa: CASSRVTGNQETQYF
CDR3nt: TGCGCCAGCAGCCGGGTGACAGGGAATCAAGAGACCCAGTACTTC

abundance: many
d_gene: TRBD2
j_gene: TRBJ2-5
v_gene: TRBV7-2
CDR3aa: CASSLGGGAGETQYF
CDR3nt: TGTGCCAGCTCCCTAGGCGGGGGGGCGGGGGAGACCCAGTACTTC

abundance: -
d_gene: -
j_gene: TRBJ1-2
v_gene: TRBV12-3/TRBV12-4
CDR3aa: CASSLARRYGYTF
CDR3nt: TGTGCCAGCAGTTTAGCCAGGAGATATGGCTACACCTTC

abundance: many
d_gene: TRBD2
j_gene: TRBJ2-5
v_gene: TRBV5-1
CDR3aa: CASSLGSGLAGGRQETQYF
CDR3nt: TGCGCCAGCAGCTTGGGCTCTGGACTAGCGGGGGGGCGGCAAGAGACCCAGTACTTC

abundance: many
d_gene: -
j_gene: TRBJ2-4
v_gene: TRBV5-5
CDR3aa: CASSLVGRAPLAKNIQYF
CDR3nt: TGTGCCAGCAGCTTGGTTGGCCGAGCTCCCCTGGCCAAAAACATTCAGTACTTC

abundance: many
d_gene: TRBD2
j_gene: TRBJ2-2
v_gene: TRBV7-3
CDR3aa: CASSLWGGTGELFF
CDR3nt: TGTGCCAGCAGCCTATGGGGGGGCACCGGGGAGCTGTTTTTT

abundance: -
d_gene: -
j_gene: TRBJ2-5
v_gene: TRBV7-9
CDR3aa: CASSQERGAGAQETQYF
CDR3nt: TGTGCCAGCAGCCAGGAGAGGGGAGCCGGGGCCCAAGAGACCCAGTACTTC

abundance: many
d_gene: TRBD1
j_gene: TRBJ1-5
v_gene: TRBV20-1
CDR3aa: CSARVPGGMGNQPQHF
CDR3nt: TGCAGTGCTAGAGTCCCAGGGGGCATGGGCAATCAGCCCCAGCATTTT

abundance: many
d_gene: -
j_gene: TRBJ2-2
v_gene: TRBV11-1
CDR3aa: CASSPRRGLGELFF
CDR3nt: TGTGCCAGCAGCCCACGTCGGGGCCTCGGGGAGCTGTTTTTT

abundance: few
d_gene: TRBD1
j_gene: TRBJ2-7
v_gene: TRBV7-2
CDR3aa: CASSPDRGYDEQYF
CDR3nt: TGTGCCAGCAGTCCGGACAGGGGGTACGACGAGCAGTACTTC

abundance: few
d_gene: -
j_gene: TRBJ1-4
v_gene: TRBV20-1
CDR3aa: CSARAGVREKLFF
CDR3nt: TGCAGTGCTAGAGCCGGGGTCAGGGAAAAACTGTTTTTT

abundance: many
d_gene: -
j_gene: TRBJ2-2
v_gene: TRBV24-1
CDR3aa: CATSDPRTAGELFF
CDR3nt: TGTGCCACCAGTGATCCAAGGACAGCGGGGGAGCTGTTTTTT

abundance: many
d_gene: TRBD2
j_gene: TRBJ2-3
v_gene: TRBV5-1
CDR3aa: CASSLSGGLNTDTQYF
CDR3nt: TGCGCCAGCAGCCTTAGCGGGGGTCTTAACACAGATACGCAGTATTTT

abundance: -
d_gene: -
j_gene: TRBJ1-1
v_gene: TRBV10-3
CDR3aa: CAISKQGNTEAFF
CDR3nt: TGTGCCATCAGTAAGCAGGGGAACACTGAAGCTTTCTTT